The 14 T cell receptor beta chains listed next were all sequenced from one sample in a study of T cells in Graves' hyperthyroidism and ophthalmopathy. Template material for amplifying TCR beta CDR3 regions consisted of RNA transcripts. TCR CDR3 regions were first amplified by RT-PCR with HTBI primers. TCRdb recomputed calls from the multiplex PCR reads with MiXCR, one row per CDR3 protein. The table shows more than 250,000 distinct CDR3 sequences, with approximately 16% occurring only once. Sequencing was done on a sample of blood. The receptor source for this set is a woman in her fifties or sixties with Graves' hyperthyroidism that later progressed to Graves' ophthalmopathy.

The gene calls are TRBV6-1 and TRBJ1-1; 9 positions agree with TRBD1. This CDR3 region has 12 residues. The V segment lost 7 bases and the J segment 10 bases; nucleotides outside the gene matches: 7. The germline V gene has CDR1 MNHNS and CDR2 SASEGT. The CDR3 DNA sequence: TGTGCCAGCACCGGGACAGGGCAGGTAGCTTTCTTT. Protein product: CASTGTGQVAFF.

This clonotype was seen repeatedly, ten times or more. The V call is TRBV5-1, the J call TRBJ2-3, with D maybe TRBD2 (6 bases). The germline gives CDR1 SGHRS, CDR2 YFSETQ. V lost 5 bases, J lost 4 bases, and 14 bases lay in between. CDR3 length equals 14 residues. In DNA form, the CDR3 reads TGCGCCAGCAGAAGAGACGGGAGTGCAGATACGCAGTATTTT. Translation gives CASRRDGSADTQYF.

This clonotype was detected many times. The V and J genes are TRBV3-1 and TRBJ2-1; a weak D match, TRBD1 (5 bases). The V end was cut by 0 bases, the J end by 15 bases, with 15 bases between. The V gene's germline CDR1 is LGHDT and CDR2 YNNKEL (reference sequence). CDR3 size: 13 residues. The CDR3 region has the DNA TGTGCCAGCAGCCAAGAGGGCGGACACAAGCGGTTCTTC. It yields the protein CASSQEGGHKRFF.

Many counts were recorded for this clonotype. The chain employs TRBV2 and TRBJ1-2; the D gene is possibly TRBD1 (6 bases). The ends were cut back, 8 bases at V and 2 bases at J, with 15 bases in the middle. The CDR3 totals 14 residues. CDR1 SNHLY and CDR2 FYNNEI come from the germline V gene. Here the CDR3 reads CASVPRQENYGYTF. The CDR3 coding sequence is TGTGCCAGCGTACCGCGACAGGAAAACTATGGCTACACCTTC.

At least ten counts were recorded for this clonotype. The chain carries TRBV2 and TRBJ2-7; TRBD1 agrees at 9 bases. The V gene end was trimmed by 6 bases and the J gene end by 3 bases; junction bases not matched to a gene: 6. This CDR3 has 14 residues. Germline V gene sequence: CDR1 SNHLY, CDR2 FYNNEI. CDR3 sequence: CASRILTGGYEQYF. CDR3 DNA: TGTGCCAGCAGAATCTTGACAGGGGGCTACGAGCAGTACTTC.

On this clonotype: One junction end does not reproduce the germline sequence, and a read error may be involved. The V and J genes are TRBV5-1 and TRBJ2-1; 8 positions match TRBD2. There are 13 residues in the CDR3. Germline CDR1 and CDR2: SGHRS and YFSETQ. CDR3: CASRSGTSNEQFF. In DNA form, the CDR3 reads TGTGCCAGCAGATCCGGGACTAGCAATGAGCAGTTCTTC.

The genes are TRBV20-1 and TRBJ1-1; 7 bases map to TRBD1. The CDR3 length is 12 residues. Germline CDR1 reads DFQATT; CDR2 reads SNEGSKA (reference sequence). The trim removed 8 bases at V and 5 bases at J, leaving 8 bases unmatched. The CDR3 DNA sequence: TGCAGTCAGACAGGGTTAGGGACTGAAGCTTTCTTT. Translation gives CSQTGLGTEAFF.

This clonotype was seen repeatedly, ten times or more. The rearrangement uses TRBV20-1 and TRBJ1-1, with 10 bases matching TRBD1. CDR3 size: 14 residues. The ends lost 7 bases at V and 6 bases at J; junction bases unmatched: 11. Germline CDR1 is DFQATT and CDR2 is SNEGSKA (reference sequence). The CDR3 sequence: CSGVPGQGTAEAFF. DNA for the CDR3: TGCAGTGGAGTCCCGGGACAGGGGACGGCTGAAGCTTTCTTT.

This clonotype was detected a few times. The J gene is TRBJ2-1, the V gene TRBV27; 12 bases fit TRBD2. V trimming: 1 base; J trimming: 12 bases; junction bases outside the gene matches: 7. Germline V gives CDR1 MNHEY, CDR2 SMNVEV (reference sequence). The CDR3 length is 15 residues. The CDR3: CASSLFTGGLAGQFF. The CDR3 DNA follows: TGTGCCAGCAGTTTATTCACCGGGGGACTAGCGGGGCAGTTCTTC.

This clonotype has a count of ten or more. This rearrangement joins TRBV28 to TRBJ2-7, with a weak D call TRBD2 (6 bases). The CDR3 has 14 amino acids. V lost 3 bases, J lost 2 bases, and 11 bases lay in between. Germline CDR1 is MDHEN and CDR2 is SYDVKM. The CDR3 region has the DNA TGTGCCAGCAGTTTTGCGGGGAATGCCTACGAGCAGTACTTC. It translates to CASSFAGNAYEQYF.

This clonotype was seen at least ten times. The chain combines TRBV11-2 with TRBJ1-5; D remains ambiguous. V was cut by 1 base and J by 6 bases, with 10 bases left in between. The CDR3 is made up of 14 amino acids. Germline-derived CDR1 and CDR2 are SGHAT and FQNNGV. In DNA, the CDR3 is TGTGCCAGCAGCTTAGGACAAACTAGTCAGCCCCAGCATTTT. It yields the protein CASSLGQTSQPQHF.

The chain is built from TRBV28 and TRBJ1-5; D is unresolved. The germline CDR1 and CDR2 sequences are MDHEN and SYDVKM. This CDR3 is 14 amino acids long. With 5 bases removed from V and 6 bases from J, the gap between germline ends came to 14 bases. The CDR3 DNA reads TGTGCCAGCAGTCTCCAGGAGGGCGGTCAGCCCCAGCATTTT. This sequence encodes CASSLQEGGQPQHF.

This clonotype was seen ten or more times. This rearrangement joins TRBV6-1 to TRBJ2-7; weak D call: TRBD2 (6 bases). Germline CDR1 reads MNHNS; CDR2 reads SASEGT. The CDR3 has 15 amino acids. Trimming shortened V by 8 bases and J by 3 bases, and 20 bases separated the two germline ends. CDR3 in DNA: TGTGCCAGCGGGAGGCTCCATCAGCCCGACTACGAGCAGTACTTC. Its protein is CASGRLHQPDYEQYF.

This clonotype was detected many times. The V and J genes are TRBV20-1 and TRBJ2-1; D remains ambiguous. The germline V gene has CDR1 DFQATT and CDR2 SNEGSKA (reference sequence). V dropped 1 base and J dropped 1 base, with 8 bases sitting between them. This CDR3 has 14 amino acids. The CDR3 DNA reads as TGCAGTGCTAGAGGGGGAAGTTCCTACAATGAGCAGTTCTTC. It codes for CSARGGSSYNEQFF.